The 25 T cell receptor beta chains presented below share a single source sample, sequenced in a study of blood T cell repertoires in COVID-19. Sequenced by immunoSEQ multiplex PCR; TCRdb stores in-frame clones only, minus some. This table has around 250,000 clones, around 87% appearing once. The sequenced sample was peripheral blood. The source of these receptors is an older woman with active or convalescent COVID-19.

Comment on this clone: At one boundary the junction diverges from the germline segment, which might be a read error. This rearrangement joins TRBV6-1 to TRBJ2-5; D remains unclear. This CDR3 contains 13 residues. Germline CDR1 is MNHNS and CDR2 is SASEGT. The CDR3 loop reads CASREVSLPTQYF. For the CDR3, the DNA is TGTGCCAGCAGAGAAGTGAGCCTGCCGACCCAGTACTTC.

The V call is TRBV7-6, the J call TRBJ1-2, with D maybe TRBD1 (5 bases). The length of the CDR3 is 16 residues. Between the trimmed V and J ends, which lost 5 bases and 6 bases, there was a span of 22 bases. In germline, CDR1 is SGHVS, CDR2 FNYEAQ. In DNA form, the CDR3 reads TGTGCCAGCAGCCCTACCCATCAGGGACTGAAGGATGGCTACACCTTC. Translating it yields CASSPTHQGLKDGYTF. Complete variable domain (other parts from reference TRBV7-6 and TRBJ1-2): GAGVSQSPRYKVTKRGQDVALRCDPISGHVSLYWYRQALGQGPEFLTYFNYEAQQDKSGLPNDRFSAERPEGSISTLTIQRTEQRDSAMYRCASSPTHQGLKDGYTFGSGTRLTVV.

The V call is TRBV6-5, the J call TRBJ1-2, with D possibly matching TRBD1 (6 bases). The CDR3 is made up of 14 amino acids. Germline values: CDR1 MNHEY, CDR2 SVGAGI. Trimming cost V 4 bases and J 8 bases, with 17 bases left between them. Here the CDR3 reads CASSSSGGGSGYTF. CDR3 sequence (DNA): TGTGCCAGCAGTTCATCGGGAGGGGGGAGCGGCTACACCTTC.

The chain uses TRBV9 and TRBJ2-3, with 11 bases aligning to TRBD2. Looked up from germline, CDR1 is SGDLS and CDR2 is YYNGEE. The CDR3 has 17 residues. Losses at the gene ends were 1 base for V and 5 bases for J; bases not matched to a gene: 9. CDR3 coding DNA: TGTGCCAGCAGCGTATCTCTTAGCGGGGGGGCTGAAGATACGCAGTATTTT. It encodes CASSVSLSGGAEDTQYF.

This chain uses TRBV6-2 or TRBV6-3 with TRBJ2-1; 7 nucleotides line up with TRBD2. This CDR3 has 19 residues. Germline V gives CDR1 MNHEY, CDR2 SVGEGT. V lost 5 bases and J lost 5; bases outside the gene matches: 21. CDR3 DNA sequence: TGTGCCAGCAGTCTAAGCGGGCGGGGAGGGCTTGCCGGCCACAATGAGCAGTTCTTC. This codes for CASSLSGRGGLAGHNEQFF.

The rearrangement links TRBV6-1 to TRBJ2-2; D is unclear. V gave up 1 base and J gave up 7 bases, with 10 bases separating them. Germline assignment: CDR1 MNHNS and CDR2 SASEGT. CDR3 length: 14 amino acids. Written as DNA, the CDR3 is TGTGCCAGCAGTGAAGGTACCAGGTTCGGGGAGCTGTTTTTT. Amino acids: CASSEGTRFGELFF.

The CDR3 DNA follows: TGTGCCAGCAGTCCGGCTAGCGGGTACCGCACAGATACGCAGTATTTT. Translated, it gives CASSPASGYRTDTQYF. The genes are TRBV2 and TRBJ2-3, with 8 bases lining up with TRBD2. Looked up from germline, CDR1 is SNHLY and CDR2 is FYNNEI. This CDR3 region has 16 residues. The V segment lost 5 bases and the J segment 1 base; nucleotides outside the gene matches: 8.

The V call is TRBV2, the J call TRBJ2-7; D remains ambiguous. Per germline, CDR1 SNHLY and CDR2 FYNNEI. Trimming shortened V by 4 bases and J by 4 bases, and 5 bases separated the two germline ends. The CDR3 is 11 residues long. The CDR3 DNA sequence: TGTGCCAGCAGTGTTCAATACGAGCAGTACTTC. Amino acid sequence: CASSVQYEQYF.

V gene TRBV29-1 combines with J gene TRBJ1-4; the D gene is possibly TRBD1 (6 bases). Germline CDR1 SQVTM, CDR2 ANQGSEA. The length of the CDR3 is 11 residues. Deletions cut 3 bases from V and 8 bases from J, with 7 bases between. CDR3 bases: TGCAGCGTTGAGAGGGGGGAAAAACTGTTTTTT. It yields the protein CSVERGEKLFF. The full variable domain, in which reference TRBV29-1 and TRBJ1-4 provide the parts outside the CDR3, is SAVISQKPSRDICQRGTSLTIQCQVDSQVTMMFWYRQQPGQSLTLIATANQGSEATYESGFVIDKFPISRPNLTFSTLTVSNMSPEDSSIYLCSVERGEKLFFGSGTQLSVL.

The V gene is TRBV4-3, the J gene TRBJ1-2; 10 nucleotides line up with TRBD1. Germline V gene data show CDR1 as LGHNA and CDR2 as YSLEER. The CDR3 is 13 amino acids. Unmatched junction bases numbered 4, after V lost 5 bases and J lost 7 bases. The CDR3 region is CASSDRDRGGYTF. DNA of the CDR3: TGCGCCAGCAGCGACCGGGACAGGGGTGGCTACACCTTC.

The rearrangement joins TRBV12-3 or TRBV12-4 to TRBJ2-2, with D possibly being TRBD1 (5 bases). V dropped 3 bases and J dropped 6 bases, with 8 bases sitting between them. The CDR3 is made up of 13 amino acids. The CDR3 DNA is TGTGCCAGCAGTTTGGACACCCCCGGGGAGCTGTTTTTT. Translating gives CASSLDTPGELFF.

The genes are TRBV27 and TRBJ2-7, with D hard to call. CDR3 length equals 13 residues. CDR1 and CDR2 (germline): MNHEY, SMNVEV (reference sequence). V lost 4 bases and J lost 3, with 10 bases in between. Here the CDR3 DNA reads TGTGCCAGCAGTTACTCCCCGCGCTACGAGCAGTACTTC. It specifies CASSYSPRYEQYF.

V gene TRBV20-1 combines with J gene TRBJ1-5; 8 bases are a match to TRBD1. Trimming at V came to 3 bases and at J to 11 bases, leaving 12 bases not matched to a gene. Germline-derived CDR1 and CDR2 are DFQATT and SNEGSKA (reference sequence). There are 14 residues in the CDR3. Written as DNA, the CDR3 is TGCAGTGCTAGTATAGGGACAGGTTCTGAGACCCAGCATTTT. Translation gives CSASIGTGSETQHF.

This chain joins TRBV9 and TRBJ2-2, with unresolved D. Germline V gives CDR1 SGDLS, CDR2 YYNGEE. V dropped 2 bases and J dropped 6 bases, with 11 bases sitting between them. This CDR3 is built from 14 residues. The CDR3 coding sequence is TGTGCCAGCAGCGTCGCCAGGCAACCCGGGGAGCTGTTTTTT. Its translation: CASSVARQPGELFF.

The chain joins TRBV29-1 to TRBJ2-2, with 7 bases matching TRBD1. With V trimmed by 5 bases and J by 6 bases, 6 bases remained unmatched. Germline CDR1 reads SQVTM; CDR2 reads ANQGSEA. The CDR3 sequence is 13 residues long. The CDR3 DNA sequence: TGCAGCGTTACCTACAGGGGACCCGGGGAGCTGTTTTTT. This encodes CSVTYRGPGELFF.

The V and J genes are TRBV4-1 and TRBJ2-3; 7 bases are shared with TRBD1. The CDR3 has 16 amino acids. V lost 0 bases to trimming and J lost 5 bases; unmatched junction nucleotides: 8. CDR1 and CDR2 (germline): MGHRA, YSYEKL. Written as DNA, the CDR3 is TGCGCCAGCAGCCAAGAGTTGACGGGACAGCGAGATACGCAGTATTTT. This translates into CASSQELTGQRDTQYF.

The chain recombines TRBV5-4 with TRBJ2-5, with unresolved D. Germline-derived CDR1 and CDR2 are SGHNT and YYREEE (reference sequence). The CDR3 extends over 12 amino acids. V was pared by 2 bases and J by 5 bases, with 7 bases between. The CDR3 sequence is CASSFVQETQYF. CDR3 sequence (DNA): TGTGCCAGCAGCTTTGTCCAGGAGACCCAGTACTTC.

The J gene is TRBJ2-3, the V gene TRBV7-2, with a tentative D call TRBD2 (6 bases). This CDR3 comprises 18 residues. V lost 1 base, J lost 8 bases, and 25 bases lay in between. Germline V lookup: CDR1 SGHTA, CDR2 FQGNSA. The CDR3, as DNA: TGTGCCAGCAGCTTAGATCCATATAGCCGCGGGGTCCTTACTACGCAGTATTTT. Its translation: CASSLDPYSRGVLTTQYF. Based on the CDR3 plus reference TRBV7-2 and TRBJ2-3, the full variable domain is GAGVSQSPSNKVTEKGKDVELRCDPISGHTALYWYRQSLGQGLEFLIYFQGNSAPDKSGLPSDRFSAERTGGSVSTLTIQRTQQEDSAVYLCASSLDPYSRGVLTTQYFGPGTRLTVL.

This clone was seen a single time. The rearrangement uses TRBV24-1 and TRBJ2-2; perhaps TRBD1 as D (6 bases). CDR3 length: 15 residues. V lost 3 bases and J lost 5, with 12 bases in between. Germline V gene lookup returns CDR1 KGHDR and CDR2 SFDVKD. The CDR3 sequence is CATSDRTEVTGELFF. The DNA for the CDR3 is TGTGCCACCAGTGATAGGACAGAAGTTACCGGGGAGCTGTTTTTT.

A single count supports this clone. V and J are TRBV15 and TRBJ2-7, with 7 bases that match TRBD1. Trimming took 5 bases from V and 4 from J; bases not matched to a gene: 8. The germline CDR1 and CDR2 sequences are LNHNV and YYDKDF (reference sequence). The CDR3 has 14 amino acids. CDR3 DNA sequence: TGTGCCACCAGCCCAAGACAGGGATCGTACGAGCAGTACTTC. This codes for CATSPRQGSYEQYF.

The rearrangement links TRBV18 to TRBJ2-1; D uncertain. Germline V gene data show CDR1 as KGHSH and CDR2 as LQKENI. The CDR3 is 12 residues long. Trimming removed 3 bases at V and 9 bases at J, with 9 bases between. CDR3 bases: TGTGCCAGCTCACCGGAGTATGGTGAGCAGTTCTTC. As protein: CASSPEYGEQFF.

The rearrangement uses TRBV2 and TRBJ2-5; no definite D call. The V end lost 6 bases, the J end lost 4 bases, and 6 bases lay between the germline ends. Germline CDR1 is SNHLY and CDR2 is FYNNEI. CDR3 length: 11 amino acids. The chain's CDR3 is CASRERETQYF. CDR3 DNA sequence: TGTGCCAGCAGGGAACGAGAGACCCAGTACTTC. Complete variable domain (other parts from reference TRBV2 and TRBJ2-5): EPEVTQTPSHQVTQMGQEVILRCVPISNHLYFYWYRQILGQKVEFLVSFYNNEISEKSEIFDDQFSVERPDGSNFTLKIRSTKLEDSAMYFCASRERETQYFGPGTRLLVL.

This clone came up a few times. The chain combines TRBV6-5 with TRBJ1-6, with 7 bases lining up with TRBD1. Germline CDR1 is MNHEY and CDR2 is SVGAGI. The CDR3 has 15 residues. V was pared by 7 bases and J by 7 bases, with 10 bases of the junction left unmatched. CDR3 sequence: CASTRGGTVNSPLHF. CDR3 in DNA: TGTGCCAGCACCCGGGGCGGGACAGTCAATTCACCCCTCCACTTT.

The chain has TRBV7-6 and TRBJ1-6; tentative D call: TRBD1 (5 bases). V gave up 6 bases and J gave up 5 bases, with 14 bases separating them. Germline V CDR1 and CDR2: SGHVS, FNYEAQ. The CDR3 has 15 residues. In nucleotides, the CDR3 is TGTGCCAGCAGGGCGGGGCTCTCGGATAATTCACCCCTCCACTTT. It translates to CASRAGLSDNSPLHF.

The CDR3 here is CASSTTGVDGYTF. Written as DNA, the CDR3 is TGTGCCAGCAGCACCACAGGGGTAGATGGCTACACCTTC. This rearrangement joins TRBV7-8 to TRBJ1-2, with 7 bases aligning to TRBD1. The CDR3 sequence is 13 residues long. The V gene's germline CDR1 is SGHVS and CDR2 FQNEAQ. After removal of 5 bases from V and 6 bases from J, the junction contained 6 bases not matched to a gene.